This T cell receptor (beta chain) was captured in a study of T cell changes during pregnancy in multiple sclerosis. Only in-frame clones appear in the TCRdb table, and some are missing; sequencing was by immunoSEQ multiplex PCR. The sample lists approximately 26,000 clones, about 91% seen once, with 0.65% to 0.9% in the top ten. From germline, CDR1 is WNHNN and CDR2 SYGVQD (reference sequence). V gave up 3 bases and J gave up 4 bases, with 6 bases separating them. The CDR3 loop spans 13 amino acids. This clonotype originated in a female donor with multiple sclerosis, enrolled in a pregnancy study. J is TRBJ1-4 and V is TRBV10-1; no definite D call. Sequenced here: CD4+ T cells from peripheral blood mononuclear cells, sampled in the second trimester of pregnancy. The CDR3 sequence: CASSDPNNEKLFF. The CDR3 nucleotides read TGCGCCAGCAGTGATCCAAATAATGAAAAACTGTTTTTT.